Each of the 17 T cell receptor beta chains below was sequenced from the same sample in a study of vaccination effects on CD4 cells after COVID-19 (dated by TCRdb to between 2021 and 2024). Library prep was done by the immunoSEQ multiplex PCR assay. TCRdb took this table from immuneACCESS and kept in-frame rearrangements with V and J called. Such tables lack part of the clones; where checked against another copy, unresolved V genes explain under half of the gap, and the rest is unexplained. The sample includes roughly 59,000 clones, with just under 80% observed a single time. The ten largest clones capture 2% of the sample. In the ViraFEST assay, PBMC were stimulated with viral peptide pools, and antigen-specific CD4+ T cell clonotypes were then identified by expansion using TCR sequencing. After around 10 days of culture, CD4+ T cells were isolated with the EasySep CD4+ T cell isolation kit. Each participant received two doses of an mRNA SARS-CoV-2 vaccine, either BNT162b2 or mRNA-1273.

No antigen has been assigned to these receptors. The sample here was CD4+ T cells from PBMCs cultured with HCoV-OC43 spike peptides, taken after COVID-19 vaccination. This sample's cell subset or site label indicates: HCoV-OC43 spike overlapping peptide pool stimulation. These receptors originate from a human donor who received a COVID-19 vaccine.

V gene TRBV3-1 (or the pseudogene TRBV3-2) combines with J gene TRBJ1-1; D unresolved. V shed 4 bases and J shed 8 bases, with 14 bases lying between them. Germline V gene data show CDR1 as LGHDT and CDR2 as YNNKEL (reference sequence). The CDR3 spans 13 residues. Here the CDR3 DNA reads TGTGCCAGCAGCCCGACGACGGGGTCCGAAGCTTTCTTT. Encoded protein: CASSPTTGSEAFF.

The chain recombines TRBV9 with TRBJ2-3; D not resolved. Germline V CDR1 and CDR2: SGDLS, YYNGEE. This CDR3 contains 13 residues. Trimming pared 0 bases from V and 3 bases from J, leaving 5 bases between. The CDR3 DNA sequence: TGTGCCAGCAGCGTAGCTACGACAGATACGCAGTATTTT. This gives the protein CASSVATTDTQYF.

The CDR3 loop reads CASNSHPGVDEKLFF. CDR3 nucleotides: TGTGCCAGCAACTCTCACCCGGGGGTTGATGAAAAACTGTTTTTT. The chain is built from TRBV2 and TRBJ1-4; maybe TRBD1 (5 bases). The CDR3 is 15 residues long. Germline CDR1 SNHLY, CDR2 FYNNEI. Trimming cost V 7 bases and J 6 bases, with 18 bases left between them.

This chain uses TRBV29-1 with TRBJ1-1, with TRBD1 matching over 11 bases. Germline V gene lookup returns CDR1 SQVTM and CDR2 ANQGSEA. This CDR3 region has 14 residues. V lost 6 bases, J lost 5 bases, and 8 bases stayed unmatched. The CDR3 DNA follows: TGCAGCGTCCGGGACAGGGGGTTAATGACTGAAGCTTTCTTT. Its protein product is CSVRDRGLMTEAFF.

The chain couples TRBV15 to TRBJ2-2; TRBD1 agrees at 9 bases. The CDR3 has 19 amino acids. Trimming cost V 3 bases and J 7 bases; bases outside gene matches: 18. Germline loops: CDR1 LNHNV, CDR2 YYDKDF (reference sequence). The CDR3 region has the DNA TGTGCCACCAGCAGGGCGGGCCTTAACAGGGGGCGCTTGAGCGGGGAGCTGTTTTTT. Translation gives CATSRAGLNRGRLSGELFF.

Of note for this clone: At the DNA level, this CDR3 is encoded by other sequences in the same sample as well. The chain has TRBV29-1 and TRBJ2-5, with 7 bases identical to TRBD1. The germline V gene encodes CDR1 SQVTM and CDR2 ANQGSEA. This CDR3 spans 13 amino acids. Trimming took 2 bases from V and 5 from J; bases not matched to a gene: 5. CDR3 protein: CSVERGQGETQYF. The DNA of the CDR3 is TGCAGCGTTGAAAGGGGGCAAGGGGAGACCCAGTACTTC.

This clone showed up just a few times. The chain has TRBV18 and TRBJ1-1; 11 nucleotides line up with TRBD1. J was trimmed by 4 bases and V by 3 bases; bases with no gene match: 4. Germline CDR1 and CDR2: KGHSH and LQKENI. The CDR3 length is 15 residues. Here the CDR3 reads CASSPRGTGGTEAFF. The CDR3 DNA follows: TGTGCCAGCTCACCCCGGGGGACAGGGGGCACTGAAGCTTTCTTT.

The chain couples TRBV28 to TRBJ1-2; D perhaps matches TRBD1 (5 bases). The CDR3 is 13 amino acids. Trimming shortened V by 10 bases and J by 4 bases, and 16 bases separated the two germline ends. Germline V gives CDR1 MDHEN, CDR2 SYDVKM. The DNA of the CDR3 is TGTGCCACTCTTTTCCGGGGCCCCTATGGCTACACCTTC. It codes for CATLFRGPYGYTF.

The chain uses TRBV30 and TRBJ1-2; no clear D gene. CDR1 and CDR2 from the germline V gene are GTSNPN and SVGIG (reference sequence). This CDR3 has 11 amino acids. V was clipped by 7 bases and J by 2 bases, with 8 bases between them. The CDR3 spells CAYSMNYGYTF. The CDR3 region has the DNA TGTGCCTACTCAATGAACTATGGCTACACCTTC. The whole variable domain, remainder taken from reference TRBV30 and TRBJ1-2, is SQTIHQWPATLVQPVGSPLSLECTVEGTSNPNLYWYRQAAGRGLQLLFYSVGIGQISSEVPQNLSASRPQDRQFILSSKKLLLSDSGFYLCAYSMNYGYTFGSGTRLTVV.

CDR3 nucleotide sequence: TGTGCCAGCAGTTTAAGGGGCAGCCGTTATCAGCCCCAGCATTTT. Amino acids: CASSLRGSRYQPQHF. The chain recombines TRBV27 with TRBJ1-5; a possible D gene is TRBD1 (5 bases). V lost 2 bases, J lost 5 bases, and 13 bases lay in between. Germline assignment: CDR1 MNHEY and CDR2 SMNVEV (reference sequence). The CDR3 length is 15 residues.

This clone was seen only once. This chain joins TRBV6-6 and TRBJ2-3; TRBD2 matches 9 bases. Germline lookup yields CDR1 MNHNY and CDR2 SVGAGI (reference sequence). V lost 10 bases to trimming and J lost 4 bases; unmatched junction nucleotides: 3. This CDR3 has 12 amino acids. The CDR3 coding sequence is TGTGCCACCCGGACTAGCGCAGATACGCAGTATTTT. It specifies CATRTSADTQYF.

CDR3 DNA sequence: TGTGCCAGCAGTCCTAACGTCGGCGGGGGGGCGGCGTACAATGAGCAGTTCTTC. It yields the protein CASSPNVGGGAAYNEQFF. The chain is built from TRBV27 and TRBJ2-1; 9 nucleotides agree with TRBD2. The CDR3 covers 18 residues. Germline V gives CDR1 MNHEY, CDR2 SMNVEV (reference sequence). Germline trimming cut 5 bases from V and 4 bases from J; bases unmatched to any gene: 15.

This clone was seen more than once but under ten times. The chain's CDR3 is CASGTASSYEQYV. In DNA form, the CDR3 reads TGTGCCAGTGGGACAGCCTCTTCCTACGAGCAGTACGTC. The chain couples TRBV28 to TRBJ2-7; 7 bases match TRBD1. J lost 1 base, V lost 9 bases, and 6 bases had no gene match. This CDR3 spans 13 amino acids. Germline V gene data show CDR1 as MDHEN and CDR2 as SYDVKM.

The chain joins TRBV24-1 to TRBJ1-6; D unclear. The germline V gene encodes CDR1 KGHDR and CDR2 SFDVKD. CDR3 length equals 13 residues. V shed 10 bases and J shed 7 bases, with 13 bases lying between them. The chain's CDR3 is CATTRVENSPLHF. CDR3 DNA sequence: TGTGCCACTACGAGGGTAGAAAATTCACCCCTCCACTTT.

This clone occurred once. The chain's CDR3 is CASSFDLMWGGTGELFF. DNA for the CDR3: TGTGCCAGCAGCTTTGACCTCATGTGGGGGGGCACCGGGGAGCTGTTTTTT. V is TRBV5-4 and J is TRBJ2-2; 7 bases agree with TRBD2. Trimming cost V 2 bases and J 4 bases; bases outside gene matches: 11. CDR1 SGHNT and CDR2 YYREEE come from the germline V gene (reference sequence). The CDR3 covers 17 residues. The full variable domain, completed using reference TRBV5-4 and TRBJ2-2, is ETGVTQSPTHLIKTRGQQVTLRCSSQSGHNTVSWYQQALGQGPQFIFQYYREEENGRGNFPPRFSGLQFPNYSSELNVNALELDDSALYLCASSFDLMWGGTGELFFGEGSRLTVL.

This clone was found a few times. The chain carries TRBV3-1 (or the pseudogene TRBV3-2) and TRBJ1-5; weak D call: TRBD1 (6 bases). Germline CDR1 and CDR2: LGHDT and YNNKEL (reference sequence). CDR3 size: 14 residues. Trimming left V 5 bases short and J 4 bases short, with 12 bases between. CDR3 region: CASSSQGRNQPQHF. The CDR3 bases are TGTGCCAGCAGCAGTCAGGGGCGGAATCAGCCCCAGCATTTT.

This CDR3 reads CASSISSGGLNEQFF. The CDR3 DNA follows: TGTGCCAGTAGTATATCGAGCGGGGGCCTTAATGAGCAGTTCTTC. The rearrangement links TRBV19 to TRBJ2-1; 8 bases map to TRBD2. The ends lost 2 bases at V and 7 bases at J; junction bases unmatched: 7. The CDR3 loop spans 15 amino acids. Germline assignment: CDR1 LNHDA and CDR2 SQIVND (reference sequence).